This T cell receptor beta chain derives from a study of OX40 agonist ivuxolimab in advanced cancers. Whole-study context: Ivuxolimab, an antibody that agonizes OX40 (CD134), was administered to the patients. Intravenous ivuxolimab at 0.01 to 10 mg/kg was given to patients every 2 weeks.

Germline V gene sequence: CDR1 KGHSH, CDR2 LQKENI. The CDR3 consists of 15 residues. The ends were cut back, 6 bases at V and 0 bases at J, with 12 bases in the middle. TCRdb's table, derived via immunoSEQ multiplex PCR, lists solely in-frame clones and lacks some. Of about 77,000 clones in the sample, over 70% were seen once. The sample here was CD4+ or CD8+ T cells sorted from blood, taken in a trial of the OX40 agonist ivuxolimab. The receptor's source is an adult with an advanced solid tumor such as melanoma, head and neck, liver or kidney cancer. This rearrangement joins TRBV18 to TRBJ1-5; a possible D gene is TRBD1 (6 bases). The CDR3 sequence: CASSPRGTSNQPQHF. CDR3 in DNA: TGTGCCAGCTCTCCAAGGGGGACTAGCAATCAGCCCCAGCATTTT.